This TCR beta chain stems from a study of cytomegalovirus exposure and HLA in healthy donors. Study in general: The same platform was used for the roughly 130 validation repertoires as for the approximately 730 first-cohort repertoires, as reported in a later analysis.

The CDR3 consists of 16 residues. V lost 1 base, J lost 0 bases, and 5 bases stayed unmatched. The germline CDR1 and CDR2 sequences are SQVTM and ANQGSEA. Broader study findings: Cytomegalovirus-associated status was assigned to 164 TCR beta chains.

On this clone itself: What it binds is not known.

This table comes from immunoSEQ multiplex PCR, and its TCRdb copy is limited to in-frame clones, with some not included. Of a few hundred thousand clones in the sample, roughly 90% were seen once. This sequence originates from a young woman in good health and CMV-seronegative. The gene calls are TRBV29-1 and TRBJ2-7, with 11 bases that match TRBD2. Specimen: PBMCs. The CDR3 region is CSVEGLLAGGSYEQYF. The CDR3 bases are TGCAGCGTTGAAGGACTCCTAGCGGGAGGCTCCTACGAGCAGTACTTC.